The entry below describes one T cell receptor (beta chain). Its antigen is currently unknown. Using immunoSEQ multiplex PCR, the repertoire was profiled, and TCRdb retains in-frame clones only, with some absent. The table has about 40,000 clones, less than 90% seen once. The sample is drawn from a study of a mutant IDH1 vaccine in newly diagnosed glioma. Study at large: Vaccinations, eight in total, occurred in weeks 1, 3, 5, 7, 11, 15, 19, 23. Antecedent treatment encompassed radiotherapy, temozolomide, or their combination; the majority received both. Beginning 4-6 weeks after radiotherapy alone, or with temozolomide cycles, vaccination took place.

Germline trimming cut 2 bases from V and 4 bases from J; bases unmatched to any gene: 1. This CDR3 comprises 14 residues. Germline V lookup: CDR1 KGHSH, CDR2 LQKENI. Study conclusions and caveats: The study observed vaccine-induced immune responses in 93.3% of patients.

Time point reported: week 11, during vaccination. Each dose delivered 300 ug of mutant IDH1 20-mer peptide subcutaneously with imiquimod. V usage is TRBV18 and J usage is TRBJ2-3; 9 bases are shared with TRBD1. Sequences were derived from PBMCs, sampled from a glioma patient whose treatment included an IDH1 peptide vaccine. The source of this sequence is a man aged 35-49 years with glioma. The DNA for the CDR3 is TGTGCCAGCTCACCAAGACAGGGGGCAGATACGCAGTATTTT. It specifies CASSPRQGADTQYF.